Sequencing of this T cell receptor (beta chain) was carried out in a study of tumor-infiltrating lymphocytes in primary liver carcinoma. Study information: Each of the growths was stage T1-T3 N0M0, extending roughly 4.2 to 10 cm across. General study points: Blood fell significantly below tumors in its top-250-clone fraction (p = 0.039).

Co-extracted RNA and DNA came from about 19-30 mg of unsorted bulk tissue. No treatment had been given to the patients, who were chronically infected with HBV. The input was 500 ng total RNA; TCR beta cDNA was made from it with a constant-region primer. Modified slightly, ARM-PCR produced TCR beta libraries over three nested multiplex PCR rounds. A C-beta reverse primer was combined with TRBV1-TRBV30 forward primers in the first two PCR rounds, and each round had approximately 9 cycles. TCRdb ran MiXCR on the multiplex PCR reads and lists one entry per CDR3 protein. The top ten hold more than 8% of the sample, which has some 94,000 distinct CDR3 sequences, about three quarters seen once. In the case of this clonotype: Its antigen remains unidentified. A much bigger clone sits one base away, suggesting this may be a read error.

CDR3 length: 15 amino acids. Germline V gene lookup returns CDR1 SGHRS and CDR2 YFSETQ. Sequencing was done on a sample of liver tumor tissue from sampling region 5. Noted subset: tumor region T5, tumor centre. The chain joins TRBV5-1 to TRBJ1-3, with D uncertain. The clonotype was recovered from a woman aged 60-75 years with primary liver carcinoma and hepatitis B virus infection. CDR3 sequence reads: CASSLEVAVGNAIYF. CDR3 nucleotides: TGCGCCAGCAGCTTGGAAGTAGCAGTGGGAAACGCCATATATTTT.